Below, 7 T cell receptor beta chains from the same sample are listed, as sequenced in a study of CD8+ T cells in alopecia areata. The sequencing template was cDNA reverse transcribed from extracted RNA. TCRdb keeps only in-frame clones here, not all; method: immunoSEQ multiplex PCR. The data show about 120,000 clones, with under 60% seen just once and 10% to 15% held by the top ten. Treatment defined: oral pan-JAK inhibitor, 5-10 mg twice daily. Sequenced material: CD8+ T cells sorted from blood, taken at week 24, from a patient treated with tofacitinib. Every receptor here comes from a human donor with alopecia areata.

The chain uses TRBV11-2 and TRBJ1-2, with D tentatively TRBD1 (5 bases). Germline CDR1 SGHAT, CDR2 FQNNGV. Trimming took 5 bases from V and 4 from J, leaving 14 bases between them. The length of the CDR3 is 14 residues. CDR3 sequence reads: CASSPRAGRYGYTF. CDR3 nucleotide sequence: TGTGCCAGCAGCCCCCGGGCGGGACGCTATGGCTACACCTTC.

The chain uses TRBV12-5 and TRBJ2-3; weak D call: TRBD2 (5 bases). Trimming left V 0 bases short and J 3 bases short, with 13 bases between. From germline, CDR1 is LGHNT and CDR2 FRNRAP. This CDR3 contains 16 residues. DNA of the CDR3: TGTGCTAGTGGTTTGGTAGGGTCTAGCAGAACAGATACGCAGTATTTT. It encodes CASGLVGSSRTDTQYF.

J is TRBJ2-2 and V is TRBV27, with D possibly TRBD2 on 6 matching bases. Trimming stripped 1 base from V and 4 bases from J, with 13 bases between. The CDR3 sequence is 16 residues long. Germline V CDR1 and CDR2: MNHEY, SMNVEV (reference sequence). The CDR3 sequence is CASSLLRREFTGELFF. The DNA of the CDR3 is TGTGCCAGCAGTTTATTAAGGAGGGAGTTCACCGGGGAGCTGTTTTTT.

Details on this clone: The sample holds other DNA sequences that translate to the same CDR3. This chain joins TRBV4-1 and TRBJ1-5; 9 bases are a match to TRBD1. With 0 bases clipped from V and 3 bases from J, the junction kept 3 bases outside the gene matches. The CDR3 has 16 amino acids. Germline V gene data show CDR1 as MGHRA and CDR2 as YSYEKL. This chain's CDR3 is CASSQEGTGPNQPQHF. The CDR3 bases are TGCGCCAGCAGCCAAGAAGGGACAGGGCCCAATCAGCCCCAGCATTTT.

The chain has TRBV5-4 and TRBJ2-2; the match to TRBD1 covers 7 bases. Germline values: CDR1 SGHNT, CDR2 YYREEE (reference sequence). V lost 5 bases and J lost 2; bases outside the gene matches: 12. CDR3 length: 17 residues. As DNA, the CDR3 is TGTGCCAGCAGATCATACAGGGGAAAAGGAAACACCGGGGAGCTGTTTTTT. Its protein product is CASRSYRGKGNTGELFF.

J is TRBJ2-7 and V is TRBV27; 9 nucleotides agree with TRBD1. Germline lookup yields CDR1 MNHEY and CDR2 SMNVEV (reference sequence). The CDR3 has 14 residues. V lost 6 bases and J lost 3; bases outside the gene matches: 6. CDR3 sequence: CASSWGQGGYEQYF. The CDR3 region has the DNA TGTGCCAGCAGCTGGGGACAGGGAGGCTACGAGCAGTACTTC.

The V call is TRBV7-8, the J call TRBJ2-1; no firm D call. CDR3 length: 13 amino acids. Trimming shortened V by 4 bases and J by 8 bases, and 12 bases separated the two germline ends. CDR1 and CDR2 (germline): SGHVS, FQNEAQ. The chain's CDR3 is CASSSTRRDEQFF. Written as DNA, the CDR3 is TGTGCCAGCAGCTCTACCCGCCGGGATGAGCAGTTCTTC.